This record concerns one T cell receptor (beta chain) sequence. The data were produced by immunoSEQ multiplex PCR, yet TCRdb's version contains in-frame clones alone and is incomplete. The repertoire has under 15,000 clones, about 80% of them found once; the top ten carry roughly 3.7%. CDR1 MNHEY and CDR2 SVGAGI come from the germline V gene. The V and J ends lost 7 bases and 10 bases respectively, with 16 bases between them. The CDR3 length is 12 residues. Controls had myeloablative marrow grafts with methotrexate and calcineurin inhibitor, sampled at 1 year. This sample was taken from a study of T cells after posttransplantation cyclophosphamide.

Source: PBMCs, taken more than 350 days after allogeneic stem cell transplant with calcineurin inhibitor and methotrexate. The rearrangement joins TRBV6-5 to TRBJ1-1; a possible D gene is TRBD1 (6 bases). The TCR was taken from a young adult male patient who received an allogeneic stem cell transplant from an unrelated donor, was CMV-positive, and had acute GVHD only. T cells may partly derive from the graft donor. The CDR3: CASTNPGGGAFF. The CDR3 region has the DNA TGTGCCAGCACTAACCCGGGAGGGGGAGCTTTCTTT.